A single TCR beta chain is shown here with its context. These data belong to a study of blood T cell repertoires in COVID-19. Looking at the study overall: Specimens from acute and convalescent COVID-19 originated in the United States, Italy and Spain. From T cells, B-cell-depleted T cells, or PBMCs came the material, which was cDNA or gDNA.

Germline loops: CDR1 SGHTA, CDR2 FQGNSA. Deletions cut 5 bases from V and 9 bases from J, with 17 bases between. The CDR3 contains 14 residues. In the original workflow: Amplified reference gene primers provided the basis for estimating nucleated cell counts. TCRdb's table, derived via immunoSEQ multiplex PCR, lists solely in-frame clones and lacks some. The D gene and trimming were derived from the DNA, and the V and J assignments and clone size from that table. Among about 40,000 clones, about 88% were seen once, and the ten largest hold approximately 20%. The sequence was obtained from a middle-aged man in a cohort sampled during active COVID-19. Input material: peripheral blood. The rearrangement links TRBV7-2 to TRBJ2-1; D not certain. The CDR3 nucleotides read TGTGCCAGCAGCCCCCCTATCTCGTGGGCTGAGCAGTTCTTC. It encodes CASSPPISWAEQFF.